This TCR beta chain was sequenced during a study of blood T cell repertoires in COVID-19. Study overall: Material from acute and convalescent COVID-19 was sourced from the United States, Italy and Spain. Sources were T cells, B-cell-depleted T cells, or PBMCs; the material itself was cDNA or gDNA.

The CDR3 totals 15 residues. Germline lookup yields CDR1 GTSNPN and CDR2 SVGIG (reference sequence). V shed 2 bases, J shed 2 bases, and the junction held 7 bases outside the gene matches. Clones were read by immunoSEQ multiplex PCR, and TCRdb kept only the in-frame ones, dropping some. The sample includes 40,000 to 45,000 clones, around nine tenths of them seen just once. Input material: peripheral blood. The receptor was derived from a man aged 40-49 years with COVID-19, enrolled during active disease. This chain links TRBV30 with TRBJ2-7; 9 bases map to TRBD1. For the CDR3, the DNA is TGTGCCTGGAGTAAGGGGACAGGGATTACCTACGAGCAGTACTTC. Translated, it gives CAWSKGTGITYEQYF.